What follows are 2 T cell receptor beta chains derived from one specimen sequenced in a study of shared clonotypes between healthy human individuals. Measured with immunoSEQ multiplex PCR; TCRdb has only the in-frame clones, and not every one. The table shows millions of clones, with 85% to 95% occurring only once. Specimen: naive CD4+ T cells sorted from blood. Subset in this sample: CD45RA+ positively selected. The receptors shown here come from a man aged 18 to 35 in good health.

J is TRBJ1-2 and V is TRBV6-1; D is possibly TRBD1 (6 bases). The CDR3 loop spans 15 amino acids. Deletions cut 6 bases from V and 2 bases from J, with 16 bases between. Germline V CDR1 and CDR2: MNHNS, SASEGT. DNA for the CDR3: TGTGCCAGCAGCCCCGGGGGCACCCTCAACTATGGCTACACCTTC. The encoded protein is CASSPGGTLNYGYTF.

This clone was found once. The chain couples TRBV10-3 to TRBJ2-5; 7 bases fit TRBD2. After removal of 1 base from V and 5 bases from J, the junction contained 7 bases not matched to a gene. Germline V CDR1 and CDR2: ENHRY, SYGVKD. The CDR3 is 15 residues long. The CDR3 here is CAISEFAGAVETQYF. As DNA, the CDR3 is TGTGCCATCAGTGAGTTTGCGGGAGCTGTTGAGACCCAGTACTTC.